These 14 T cell receptor beta chains were sequenced from one sample in a study of cytomegalovirus exposure and HLA in healthy donors. A multiplex PCR was run with 60 Vbeta primers and 13 Jbeta primers. Clones were sequenced by immunoSEQ multiplex PCR, and TCRdb holds only the in-frame ones, with some missing. The sample holds 90,000 to 120,000 clones, around two thirds seen once. Source material: PBMCs. These receptors came from a middle-aged man in good health and CMV-seropositive.

J is TRBJ2-1 and V is TRBV6-4; 8 positions agree with TRBD1. Germline V gene data show CDR1 as MRHNA and CDR2 as SNTAGT. This CDR3 is 15 amino acids long. V trimming: 3 bases; J trimming: 4 bases; junction bases outside the gene matches: 5. CDR3 region: CASSDTGQEYNEQFF. DNA of the CDR3: TGTGCCAGCAGTGATACGGGACAGGAATACAATGAGCAGTTCTTC.

DNA for the CDR3: TGCGCCAGCAGTCGTCGACAGGGGGCGCATGGCACTGAAGCTTTCTTT. This translates into CASSRRQGAHGTEAFF. The V call is TRBV4-1, the J call TRBJ1-1; 10 bases agree with TRBD1. The CDR3 loop spans 16 amino acids. Germline CDR1 and CDR2: MGHRA and YSYEKL. V shed 6 bases and J 4 bases; nucleotides not matched to a gene: 11.

The gene calls are TRBV9 and TRBJ2-2; TRBD2 matches 12 bases. The CDR3 contains 19 residues. Trimming took 3 bases from V and 0 from J; bases not matched to a gene: 9. The V gene's germline CDR1 is SGDLS and CDR2 YYNGEE. CDR3 DNA: TGTGCCAGCAGCGCCAGAACTAGCGGGGGGACCACGAACACCGGGGAGCTGTTTTTT. This encodes CASSARTSGGTTNTGELFF.

The chain joins TRBV29-1 to TRBJ2-5; TRBD1 aligns across 8 bases. The J call is doubtful: the DNA matches TRBJ2-7 better. The germline V gene encodes CDR1 SQVTM and CDR2 ANQGSEA. There are 13 residues in the CDR3. The CDR3 loop reads CSVGQGYLNEQYF. The DNA for the CDR3 is TGCAGCGTTGGACAGGGGTATTTGAACGAGCAGTACTTC.

Here the CDR3 reads CSSPRSEQYF. CDR3 DNA: TGCAGTTCTCCCCGGAGCGAGCAGTACTTC. The rearrangement links TRBV20-1 to TRBJ2-7, with unresolved D. The germline CDR1 and CDR2 sequences are DFQATT and SNEGSKA (reference sequence). The CDR3 extends over 10 amino acids. V was clipped by 8 bases and J by 6 bases, with 11 bases between them.

The CDR3 is CASSLSSSYNEQFF. The CDR3 DNA sequence: TGTGCCAGCAGCCTTAGTAGCTCCTACAATGAGCAGTTCTTC. This rearrangement joins TRBV9 to TRBJ2-1; D gene uncertain. The germline V gene encodes CDR1 SGDLS and CDR2 YYNGEE. Trimming took 4 bases from V and 0 from J, leaving 8 bases between them. This CDR3 has 14 residues. Together with reference TRBV9 and TRBJ2-1, the CDR3 gives the full variable domain: DSGVTQTPKHLITATGQRVTLRCSPRSGDLSVYWYQQSLDQGLQFLIQYYNGEERAKGNILERFSAQQFPDLHSELNLSSLELGDSALYFCASSLSSSYNEQFFGPGTRLTVL.

CDR3 DNA sequence: TGTGCCAGCAGTCTCCAGGGGATCACAGATACGCAGTATTTT. Amino acids: CASSLQGITDTQYF. The genes are TRBV6-1 and TRBJ2-3; possible D gene TRBD1, 6 bases. Germline V gene sequence: CDR1 MNHNS, CDR2 SASEGT. Deletions cut 5 bases from V and 2 bases from J, with 11 bases between. The CDR3 has 14 amino acids.

This rearrangement joins TRBV28 to TRBJ1-2; weak D call: TRBD1 (6 bases). Germline assignment: CDR1 MDHEN and CDR2 SYDVKM. Between the trimmed V and J ends, which lost 7 bases and 7 bases, there was a span of 13 bases. The CDR3 consists of 12 residues. The CDR3 sequence is CASNVQGRGYTF. The CDR3 bases are TGTGCCAGCAATGTACAGGGTCGTGGCTACACCTTC.

The CDR3 DNA is TGTGCCAGCAGCCGCTCCGGGACAGGGGATAGCGAGCAGTACTTC. Its translation: CASSRSGTGDSEQYF. The chain employs TRBV4-2 and TRBJ2-7, with TRBD1 identical over 10 bases. CDR3 size: 15 residues. Germline CDR1 LGHNA, CDR2 YNFKEQ. V lost 4 bases to trimming and J lost 6 bases; unmatched junction nucleotides: 9.

This chain links TRBV7-3 with TRBJ2-1; TRBD2 matches 7 bases. The CDR3 is made up of 14 amino acids. The junction had 4 bases not matched to a gene; V was cut back by 3 bases and J by 5 bases. Per germline, CDR1 SGHTA and CDR2 FQGTGA. The CDR3 coding sequence is TGTGCCAGCAGCTTGGCTAGCGGAAACAATGAGCAGTTCTTC. Protein: CASSLASGNNEQFF.

The gene calls are TRBV5-4 and TRBJ2-3; 10 nucleotides line up with TRBD1. This CDR3 comprises 13 residues. Losses at the gene ends were 3 bases for V and 9 bases for J; bases not matched to a gene: 4. Germline loops: CDR1 SGHNT, CDR2 YYREEE (reference sequence). The CDR3 loop is CASSSGQGETQYF. The CDR3 DNA reads TGTGCCAGCAGCTCTGGACAGGGGGAAACGCAGTATTTT.

V usage is TRBV2 and J usage is TRBJ2-5, with D maybe TRBD1 (6 bases). V was cut by 4 bases and J by 5 bases, with 14 bases left in between. There are 14 residues in the CDR3. Germline CDR1 reads SNHLY; CDR2 reads FYNNEI. The CDR3 here is CASSGSRGYETQYF. The CDR3 DNA sequence: TGTGCCAGCAGTGGTAGCAGGGGCTATGAGACCCAGTACTTC.

The rearrangement links TRBV7-9 to TRBJ1-1; tentative D call: TRBD1 (5 bases). Between the trimmed V and J ends, which lost 5 bases and 10 bases, there was a span of 11 bases. This CDR3 contains 11 residues. Germline V lookup: CDR1 SEHNR, CDR2 FQNEAQ (reference sequence). Here the CDR3 reads CASSHTGVAFF. CDR3 sequence (DNA): TGTGCCAGCAGCCATACAGGAGTAGCTTTCTTT.

The rearrangement links TRBV7-8 to TRBJ2-3; 9 bases line up with TRBD2. Germline-derived CDR1 and CDR2 are SGHVS and FQNEAQ. The J segment lost 2 bases and the V segment lost 2 bases, leaving 5 bases of the junction unmatched. CDR3 size: 16 residues. The CDR3 region has the DNA TGTGCCAGCAGCTTACTTAGCGGGAGTCTCACAGATACGCAGTATTTT. Its translation: CASSLLSGSLTDTQYF.